This T cell receptor beta chain emerged from a study of human T cells and chemical hapten exposure. Time point in this sample: patch test 3, about 24 weeks after DPC sensitization. As to treatment: therapeutic diphenylcyclopropenone sensitization with weekly scalp DPC. Whole blood, unfractionated, served as the material for total RNA extraction. TCRdb re-called the RACE reads with MiXCR, one entry per CDR3 protein. The repertoire holds around 130,000 distinct CDR3 sequences, with about 11% as singletons. The CDR3 has 16 residues. With V trimmed by 3 bases and J by 7 bases, 9 bases remained unmatched. V usage is TRBV12-3 or TRBV12-4 and J usage is TRBJ2-4; TRBD1 matches 10 bases. Source: whole blood, taken in connection with sensitization to the hapten diphenylcyclopropenone (DPC). This TCR derives from a woman aged 45 to 65 with alopecia areata. Some clones in this sample may be carry-over from other donors' samples. In DNA form, the CDR3 reads TGTGCCAGCAGTTTGGGGGGACAGGGGTCCTTTAACATTCAGTACTTC. Its translation: CASSLGGQGSFNIQYF.